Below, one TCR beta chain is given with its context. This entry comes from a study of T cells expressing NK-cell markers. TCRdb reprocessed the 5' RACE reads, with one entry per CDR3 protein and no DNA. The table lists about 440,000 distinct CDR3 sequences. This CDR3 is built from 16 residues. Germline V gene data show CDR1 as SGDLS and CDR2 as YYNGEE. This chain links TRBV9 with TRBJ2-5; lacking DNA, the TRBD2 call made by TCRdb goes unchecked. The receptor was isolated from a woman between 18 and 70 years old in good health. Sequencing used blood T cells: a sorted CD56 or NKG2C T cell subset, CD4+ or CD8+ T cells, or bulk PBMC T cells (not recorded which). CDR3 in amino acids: CASSVGTSGWQETQYF.